This TCR beta chain was obtained from a study of blood T cells in healthy people across ages. To note about this clonotype: Its target is not known.

Findings and limits, study-wide: Because donor CMV status was unknown, expanded clonotype changes were possibly confounded.

The germline V gene has CDR1 SGHTA and CDR2 FQGNSA. This CDR3 comprises 14 residues. The V and J ends lost 1 base and 8 bases, in that order; junction bases with no gene match: 4. Primed by a sample-barcoded 5' primer and a J-beta primer mix, a second PCR proceeded for roughly 7 to 11 cycles. Tagging of each cDNA molecule was performed by a template-switch adaptor with 12 random nucleotides. MiXCR was run by TCRdb on the 5' RACE reads, yielding one entry per CDR3 protein. The table records about a million distinct CDR3 sequences, roughly 52% of them present only once. What was sequenced was blood. This clonotype was obtained from a man between 25 and 39 years old in good health. The genes are TRBV7-2 and TRBJ2-3; 9 nucleotides align to TRBD1. The CDR3 DNA sequence: TGTGCCAGCAGCTTAGTACAGGGGGCCGCTACGCAGTATTTT. Translating it yields CASSLVQGAATQYF.